This T cell receptor beta chain was captured by sequencing in a study of blood T cell repertoires in COVID-19. CDR1 is SNHLY, CDR2 FYNNEI, per germline. V gave up 7 bases and J gave up 5 bases; unmatched junction bases: 7. This CDR3 contains 13 residues. Individuals drawn from approximately 26 US areas were about 18 to 90 years old. Researchers sorted participants into cohorts using their self-reported clinical history. For recovered donors of Cohort 3, there were two negative PCRs, clearance, or symptom resolution. Study processing details: The assay estimated nucleated cells by amplifying reference gene primers. Assay used: immunoSEQ multiplex PCR; TCRdb lists only in-frame clones, some missing. V and J calls and clone size are copied from that table; D and trimming were computed from the DNA. The profile shows 150,000 to 200,000 clones, more than 80% of them singletons.

Sequenced sample: PBMCs or T cells enriched from blood (not recorded which). This sequence originates from a man aged 45-60 years who had recovered from COVID-19. This chain links TRBV2 with TRBJ2-7, with TRBD1 identical over 8 bases. CDR3 in amino acids: CASISTGVNEQYF. For the CDR3, the DNA is TGTGCCAGCATATCGACAGGGGTCAACGAGCAGTACTTC.